The 2 T cell receptor beta chains below come from one sample, sequenced in a study of graft-versus-host responses after intestinal transplantation. Repertoires were generated with immunoSEQ multiplex PCR, while TCRdb's copy carries only in-frame clones and drops some. This sample has approximately 100,000 clones, with 86% found just once. Sequenced material: PBMCs, taken 255 days after intestinal transplant. These receptors all stem from a human patient who received an intestinal transplant, so some T cells may come from the graft donor.

J is TRBJ2-7 and V is TRBV5-8; weak D call: TRBD1 (5 bases). This CDR3 comprises 14 residues. With 4 bases removed from V and 5 bases from J, the gap between germline ends came to 16 bases. CDR1 is SGHTS, CDR2 YDEGEE, per germline. Here the CDR3 reads CASSIRVYPDEQYF. DNA of the CDR3: TGTGCCAGCAGCATCAGGGTTTATCCTGACGAGCAGTACTTC.

The J gene is TRBJ1-4, the V gene TRBV6-1, with TRBD1 identical over 9 bases. This CDR3 spans 15 amino acids. The trim removed 8 bases at V and 5 bases at J, leaving 9 bases unmatched. Germline CDR1 and CDR2: MNHNS and SASEGT. Written as DNA, the CDR3 is TGTGCCAGCGACGGGACAGGGACCTTAAATGAAAAACTGTTTTTT. Amino acids: CASDGTGTLNEKLFF.